Shown below are 15 T cell receptor beta chains from a single sample sequenced in a study of blood T cell repertoires in COVID-19 (dated by TCRdb to 2020 to 2022). The library was obtained by the immunoSEQ multiplex PCR assay. Held by TCRdb, this immuneACCESS table contains in-frame sequences only and omits some clones. Under half of the omission traces to an unresolved V gene where checked; the cause of the rest is unknown. The sample includes just under 150,000 clones, with around 90% observed a single time. The ten top clones hold more than 0.8% of the sample. Material: peripheral blood. The origin of the receptors is a woman aged 45-60 years with acute or convalescent COVID-19.

The chain joins TRBV24-1 to TRBJ2-7; 11 nucleotides align to TRBD2. Germline V gene lookup returns CDR1 KGHDR and CDR2 SFDVKD. The CDR3 runs 16 residues. With V trimmed by 5 bases and J by 2 bases, 7 bases remained unmatched. Here the CDR3 DNA reads TGTGCCACCAGTGCCGTGGGGACTAGCGGAACCTACGAGCAGTACTTC. Residues: CATSAVGTSGTYEQYF.

This clone was picked up a small number of times. The sample holds other DNA sequences that translate to the same CDR3. This rearrangement joins TRBV3-1 (or the pseudogene TRBV3-2) to TRBJ1-2; 8 positions agree with TRBD1. The ends lost 4 bases at V and 2 bases at J; junction bases unmatched: 3. The CDR3 length is 14 residues. CDR1 is LGHDT and CDR2 is YNNKEL in the germline V gene (reference sequence). CDR3 residues: CASSPGQGNYGYTF. CDR3 DNA: TGTGCCAGCAGCCCCGGACAGGGCAACTATGGCTACACCTTC.

The chain has TRBV4-1 and TRBJ1-5; 7 positions match TRBD1. This CDR3 contains 16 residues. In germline, CDR1 is MGHRA, CDR2 YSYEKL. Losses at the gene ends were 3 bases for V and 4 bases for J; bases not matched to a gene: 9. The CDR3 loop reads CASSHRWTGPNQPQHF. The CDR3, as DNA: TGCGCCAGCAGCCACCGGTGGACAGGTCCAAATCAGCCCCAGCATTTT.

The CDR3 here is CASSFVTGNHEQYF. The CDR3 nucleotides read TGTGCCAGCAGCTTTGTGACAGGAAACCACGAGCAGTACTTC. J is TRBJ2-7 and V is TRBV7-9; perhaps TRBD1 as D (6 bases). The CDR3 length is 14 residues. Germline V gives CDR1 SEHNR, CDR2 FQNEAQ (reference sequence). Trimming removed 3 bases from V and 5 bases from J, with 14 bases in between.

The rearrangement joins TRBV5-1 to TRBJ1-1; D not certain. The germline gives CDR1 SGHRS, CDR2 YFSETQ. The ends were cut back, 2 bases at V and 2 bases at J, with 13 bases in the middle. This CDR3 spans 15 amino acids. The CDR3 sequence: CASSLREGSNTEAFF. The CDR3, as DNA: TGCGCCAGCAGCTTAAGAGAGGGATCAAACACTGAAGCTTTCTTT.

The chain recombines TRBV25-1 with TRBJ1-3; D remains unclear. CDR3 size: 13 residues. The ends were cut back, 9 bases at V and 3 bases at J, with 12 bases in the middle. Germline loops: CDR1 MGHDK, CDR2 SYGVNS. CDR3 nucleotide sequence: TGTGCCAGTCAGTTCGCTGGTGGAAACACCATATATTTT. Residues: CASQFAGGNTIYF. The entire variable domain, with the rest obtained from reference TRBV25-1 and TRBJ1-3, is as follows: EADIYQTPRYLVIGTGKKITLECSQTMGHDKMYWYQQDPGMELHLIHYSYGVNSTEKGDLSSESTVSRIRTEHFPLTLESARPSHTSQYLCASQFAGGNTIYFGEGSWLTVV.

The chain combines TRBV10-3 with TRBJ2-3; 7 bases line up with TRBD1. The germline gives CDR1 ENHRY, CDR2 SYGVKD. Unmatched junction bases numbered 6, after V lost 7 bases and J lost 2 bases. This CDR3 contains 14 residues. The CDR3 sequence is CAITRDSSTDTQYF. CDR3 DNA sequence: TGTGCCATCACCAGGGACAGCTCCACAGATACGCAGTATTTT.

Comments on this clone: The identical CDR3 is also encoded by other nucleotide sequences in the sample. The chain carries TRBV5-1 and TRBJ2-7; 11 bases match TRBD1. The CDR3 is made up of 14 amino acids. V was pared by 4 bases and J by 5 bases, with 5 bases of the junction left unmatched. Germline CDR1 SGHRS, CDR2 YFSETQ. CDR3 region: CASSPGQGADEQYF. The CDR3 coding sequence is TGCGCCAGCAGCCCCGGACAGGGGGCCGACGAGCAGTACTTC.

The chain has TRBV24-1 and TRBJ2-3, with D perhaps matching TRBD1 (6 bases). CDR1 is KGHDR, CDR2 SFDVKD, per germline. The CDR3 consists of 16 residues. Trimming took off 2 bases at V and 3 bases at J, with 14 bases between the two ends. The CDR3 here is CATSDSGTSFTDTQYF. The CDR3 region has the DNA TGTGCCACCAGTGATTCTGGGACAAGCTTTACAGATACGCAGTATTTT.

J is TRBJ2-1 and V is TRBV29-1, with D perhaps TRBD1 (7 bases). CDR1 and CDR2 from the germline V gene are SQVTM and ANQGSEA. Trimming took off 3 bases at V and 0 bases at J, with 12 bases between the two ends. This CDR3 has 15 amino acids. The CDR3 region is CSVDLRGDSYNEQFF. DNA of the CDR3: TGCAGCGTTGATCTCAGGGGGGACTCCTACAATGAGCAGTTCTTC.

The J gene is TRBJ1-2, the V gene TRBV9; maybe TRBD1 (5 bases). Germline CDR1 reads SGDLS; CDR2 reads YYNGEE. V was pared by 6 bases and J by 5 bases, with 23 bases between. CDR3 length: 16 amino acids. CDR3 sequence (DNA): TGTGCCAGCACTCAGGGTGGATCGGCCGATATTTATGGCTACACCTTC. This codes for CASTQGGSADIYGYTF.

The chain links TRBV2 to TRBJ2-7; possible D gene TRBD1, 5 bases. Trimming pared 6 bases from V and 2 bases from J, leaving 14 bases between. CDR1 is SNHLY, CDR2 FYNNEI, per germline. There are 14 residues in the CDR3. The CDR3 here is CASRRIQGAYEQYF. The CDR3 nucleotides are TGTGCCAGCAGGCGAATTCAAGGGGCCTACGAGCAGTACTTC.

This sequence joins TRBV10-2 and TRBJ2-2, with TRBD1 identical over 10 bases. In germline, CDR1 is WSHSY, CDR2 SAAADI. Trimming removed 7 bases from V and 6 bases from J; junction bases left unmatched: 5. The CDR3 sequence is 14 residues long. The CDR3 loop reads CASKGQGPAGELFF. The CDR3 DNA reads as TGCGCCAGCAAGGGACAGGGGCCGGCCGGGGAGCTGTTTTTT.

The chain couples TRBV10-1 to TRBJ2-3, with unresolved D. The CDR3 is made up of 16 amino acids. Germline CDR1 reads WNHNN; CDR2 reads SYGVQD (reference sequence). The V and J ends lost 0 bases and 5 bases respectively, with 15 bases between them. Here the CDR3 DNA reads TGCGCCAGCAGTGAGTCTAGAGCGTCCCACCGAGATACGCAGTATTTT. It codes for CASSESRASHRDTQYF.

The chain has TRBV3-1 (or the pseudogene TRBV3-2) and TRBJ2-7; 7 bases agree with TRBD2. With V trimmed by 2 bases and J by 5 bases, 6 bases remained unmatched. CDR3 length: 14 residues. From germline, CDR1 is LGHDT and CDR2 YNNKEL (reference sequence). This CDR3 is CASSQSGVVDEQYF. CDR3 DNA sequence: TGTGCCAGCAGCCAAAGCGGGGTTGTCGACGAGCAGTACTTC.